Given below is one TCR beta chain in context. The source of the sample is a study of cytomegalovirus exposure and HLA in healthy donors. Using immunoSEQ multiplex PCR, the repertoire was profiled, and TCRdb retains in-frame clones only, with some absent. The sample lists roughly 100,000 clones; about 87% were seen once. The CDR3 spans 17 residues. From germline, CDR1 is SGDLS and CDR2 YYNGEE. Trimming removed 4 bases at V and 0 bases at J, with 17 bases between. The sequenced sample was PBMCs. The chain employs TRBV9 and TRBJ2-1; tentative D call: TRBD1 (8 bases). This TCR was sampled from a woman between 18 and 29 years old in good health and CMV-seropositive. CDR3: CASSSEGGTGSYNEQFF. In DNA, the CDR3 is TGTGCCAGCAGCAGTGAGGGAGGGACAGGCTCCTACAATGAGCAGTTCTTC.